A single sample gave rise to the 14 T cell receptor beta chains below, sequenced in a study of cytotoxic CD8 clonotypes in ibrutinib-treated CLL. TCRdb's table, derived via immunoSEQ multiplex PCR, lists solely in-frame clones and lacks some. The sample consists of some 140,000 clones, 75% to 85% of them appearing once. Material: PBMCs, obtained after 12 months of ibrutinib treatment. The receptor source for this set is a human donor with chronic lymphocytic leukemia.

DNA of the CDR3: TGTGCCAGCAGCCCGGGTCGGGGTTGGACTGAAGCTTTCTTT. Its translation is CASSPGRGWTEAFF. V and J are TRBV7-9 and TRBJ1-1; D unclear. This CDR3 contains 14 residues. V lost 5 bases to trimming and J lost 5 bases, with 15 bases between them. Germline lookup yields CDR1 SEHNR and CDR2 FQNEAQ (reference sequence).

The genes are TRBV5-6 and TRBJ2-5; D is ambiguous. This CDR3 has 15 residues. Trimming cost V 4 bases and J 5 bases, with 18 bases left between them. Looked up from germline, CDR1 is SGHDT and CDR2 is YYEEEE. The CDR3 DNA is TGTGCCAGCAGCCCCTGGGTGGTCGCTTCGGAGACCCAGTACTTC. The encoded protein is CASSPWVVASETQYF.

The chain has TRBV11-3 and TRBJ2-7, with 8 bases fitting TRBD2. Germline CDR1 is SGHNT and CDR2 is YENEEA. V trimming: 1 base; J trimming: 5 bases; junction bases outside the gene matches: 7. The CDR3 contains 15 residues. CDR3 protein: CASSLGGNSGNEQYF. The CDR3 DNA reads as TGTGCCAGCAGCTTAGGAGGAAATAGCGGGAACGAGCAGTACTTC.

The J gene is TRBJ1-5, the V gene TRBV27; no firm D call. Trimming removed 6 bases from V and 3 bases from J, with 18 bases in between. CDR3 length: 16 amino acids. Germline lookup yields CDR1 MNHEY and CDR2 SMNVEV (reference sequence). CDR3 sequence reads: CASSPRAGAFNQPQHF. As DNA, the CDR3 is TGTGCCAGCAGCCCGAGGGCAGGCGCCTTCAATCAGCCCCAGCATTTT.

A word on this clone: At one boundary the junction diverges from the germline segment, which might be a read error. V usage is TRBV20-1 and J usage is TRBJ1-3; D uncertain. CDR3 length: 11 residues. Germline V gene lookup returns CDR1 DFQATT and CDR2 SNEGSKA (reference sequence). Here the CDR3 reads CSARDGNTIYF. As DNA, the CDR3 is TGCAGTGCAAGAGATGGAAACACCATATATTTT.

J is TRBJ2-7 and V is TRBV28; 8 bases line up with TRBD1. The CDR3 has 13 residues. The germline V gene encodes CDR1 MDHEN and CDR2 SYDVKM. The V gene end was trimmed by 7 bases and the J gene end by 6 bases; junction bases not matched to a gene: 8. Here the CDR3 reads CASTGQVDSEQYF. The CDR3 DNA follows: TGTGCCAGCACGGGACAGGTGGATTCCGAGCAGTACTTC.

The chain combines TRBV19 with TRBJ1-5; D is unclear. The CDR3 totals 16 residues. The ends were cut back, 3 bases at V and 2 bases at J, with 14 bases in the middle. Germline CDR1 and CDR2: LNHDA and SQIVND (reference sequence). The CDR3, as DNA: TGTGCCAGTAGTATTTCTGGGGTTGTGCGCAATCAGCCCCAGCATTTT. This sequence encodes CASSISGVVRNQPQHF.

In DNA, the CDR3 is TGTGCCAGCAGGACCAGGGACAGGGTCTACGAGCAGTACTTC. It codes for CASRTRDRVYEQYF. The rearrangement joins TRBV6-5 to TRBJ2-7; 9 bases line up with TRBD1. V was clipped by 6 bases and J by 3 bases; unmatched bases: 6. The germline gives CDR1 MNHEY, CDR2 SVGAGI. The CDR3 totals 14 residues.

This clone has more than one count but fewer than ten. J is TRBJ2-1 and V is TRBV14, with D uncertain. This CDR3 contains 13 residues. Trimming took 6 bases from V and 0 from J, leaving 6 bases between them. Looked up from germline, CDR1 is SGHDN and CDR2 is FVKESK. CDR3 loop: CASSLTSYNEQFF. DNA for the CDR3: TGTGCCAGCAGTCTGACCTCCTACAATGAGCAGTTCTTC.

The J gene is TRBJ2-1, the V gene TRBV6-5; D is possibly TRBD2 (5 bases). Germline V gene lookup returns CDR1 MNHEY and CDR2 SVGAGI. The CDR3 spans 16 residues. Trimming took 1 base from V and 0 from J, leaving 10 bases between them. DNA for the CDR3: TGTGCCAGCAGTTACTGGACTGGTTCCTCCTACAATGAGCAGTTCTTC. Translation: CASSYWTGSSYNEQFF.

The CDR3 coding sequence is TGTGCCAGCAGACTTCCACGGGGGGACCGAGCCTACGAGCAGTACTTC. Protein product: CASRLPRGDRAYEQYF. The J gene is TRBJ2-7, the V gene TRBV11-2; 7 positions match TRBD2. The CDR3 consists of 16 residues. Germline values: CDR1 SGHAT, CDR2 FQNNGV. V was clipped by 6 bases and J by 2 bases; unmatched bases: 13.

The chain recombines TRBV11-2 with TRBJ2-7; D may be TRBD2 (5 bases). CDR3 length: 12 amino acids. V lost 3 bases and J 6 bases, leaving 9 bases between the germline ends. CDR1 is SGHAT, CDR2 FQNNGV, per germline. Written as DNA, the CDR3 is TGTGCCAGCAGCTTGGTGGGAGTCGAGCAGTACTTC. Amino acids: CASSLVGVEQYF. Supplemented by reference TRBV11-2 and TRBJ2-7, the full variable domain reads EAGVAQSPRYKIIEKRQSVAFWCNPISGHATLYWYQQILGQGPKLLIQFQNNGVVDDSQLPKDRFSAERLKGVDSTLKIQPAKLEDSAVYLCASSLVGVEQYFGPGTRLTVT.

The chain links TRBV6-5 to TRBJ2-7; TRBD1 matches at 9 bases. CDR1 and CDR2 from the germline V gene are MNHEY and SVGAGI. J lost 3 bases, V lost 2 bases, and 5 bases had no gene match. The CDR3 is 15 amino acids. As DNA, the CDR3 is TGTGCCAGCAGTTACACGGACAGGGGAGGCTACGAGCAGTACTTC. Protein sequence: CASSYTDRGGYEQYF.

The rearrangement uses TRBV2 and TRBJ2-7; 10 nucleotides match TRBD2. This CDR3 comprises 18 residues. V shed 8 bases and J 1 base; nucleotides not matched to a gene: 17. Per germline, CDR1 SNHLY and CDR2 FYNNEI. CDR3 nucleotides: TGTGCCAGCCGCGTAGCATTTAGAACTAGCGGGACTTCCTACGAGCAGTACTTC. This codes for CASRVAFRTSGTSYEQYF.